These T cell receptor beta chains were read from a single sample in a study of CD8 T cells in ankylosing spondylitis. TCRdb redid the calling of the 5' RACE reads with MiXCR, one entry per CDR3 protein. This sample has 200,000 or so distinct CDR3 sequences; roughly 26% occur once, and the top ten carry about 6.9%. Material: blood, either unsorted or a sorted T cell fraction (not recorded which). Receptors originate from a male donor with ankylosing spondylitis or in good health (not recorded which). The CDR3 runs from the conserved cysteine through the conserved F or W. A D gene is named only where the DNA matches it firmly. Size is stated for part of the rows, as once, few or many counts, or as a class when the clone is expanded.

j_call | v_call | clone_size | d_call | cdr3_nt | cdr3_aa
TRBJ2-7 | TRBV29-1 | many | TRBD1 | TGCAGCTACGGACAGGGTAACGGCGAGCAGTACTTC | CSYGQGNGEQYF
TRBJ1-2 | TRBV27 | . | . | TGTGCCAGCAGCCCTCGGGGCGCTGACTATGGCTACACCTTC | CASSPRGADYGYTF
TRBJ2-2 | TRBV19 | many | . | TGTGCCAGTAGACGAGGGGACCTGAACACCGGGGAGCTGTTTTTT | CASRRGDLNTGELFF
TRBJ1-4 | TRBV2 | many | . | TGTGCCAGCAGTGAGGAAGTGGAAAAACTGTTTTTT | CASSEEVEKLFF
TRBJ2-1 | TRBV12-3/TRBV12-4 | few | TRBD2 | TGTGCCAGCAGTCCTAACACAGCGGGAGTCCAGGGTTCCTACAATGAGCAGTTCTTC | CASSPNTAGVQGSYNEQFF
TRBJ1-2 | TRBV21-1 | many | . | TGTGCCAGCAGCAAAATCGGGACGTGGGTCGGCGGCTACACCTTC | CASSKIGTWVGGYTF
TRBJ2-3 | TRBV7-3 | many | . | TGTGCCAGCAGCCCGGGGGCAGGGGTGGATACGCAGTATTTT | CASSPGAGVDTQYF
TRBJ1-1 | TRBV6-5 | many | . | TGTGCCAGCAGTTACTCAGTGAACACTGAAGCTTTCTTT | CASSYSVNTEAFF
TRBJ2-1 | TRBV11-2 | . | . | TGTGCCAGTACACCGGGCCAATTCCGCGGAAATGAGCAGTTCTTC | CASTPGQFRGNEQFF
TRBJ2-3 | TRBV20-1 | once | . | TGCAGTGCTCAGTTCGCGGGTGGGCCTAATACGCAGTATTTT | CSAQFAGGPNTQYF
TRBJ1-3 | TRBV5-1 | . | . | TGCGCCAGCAGCTTGACGGGGCCCTCTGGAAACACCATATATTTT | CASSLTGPSGNTIYF
TRBJ1-2 | TRBV7-2 | many | . | TGTGCCAGCAGCTTAGACAGTTCTATTTATGGCTACACCTTC | CASSLDSSIYGYTF
TRBJ2-1 | TRBV20-1 | once | . | TGCAGTGCGCCCCGGGAGTTTGGGGATGAGCAGTTCTTC | CSAPREFGDEQFF
TRBJ2-1 | TRBV27 | few | TRBD2 | TGTGCCAGCAGTTTTTTGTCGCGCGGGAGGGCCAGCGCCTACAATGAGCAGTTCTTC | CASSFLSRGRASAYNEQFF
TRBJ2-7 | TRBV10-2 | few | TRBD1 | TGCGCCAGCAGAAGGGGCGGACAGGGTATCTACGAGCAGTACTTC | CASRRGGQGIYEQYF
TRBJ1-5 | TRBV3-1 | many | . | TGTGCCAGCAGCCAAGATCTCCAACCTCAGCCCCAGCATTTT | CASSQDLQPQPQHF
TRBJ2-7 | TRBV29-1 | . | . | TGCAGCGTTGAGCTAGCGAGGTCCTACGAGCAGTACTTC | CSVELARSYEQYF
TRBJ2-6 | TRBV6-5 | once | . | TGTGCCAGCAGTTACTCAGGCTCTGGGGCCAACGTCCTGACTTTC | CASSYSGSGANVLTF
TRBJ2-7 | TRBV11-2 | many | TRBD2 | TGTGCCAGCAGCGTCGGGCTAGCGGGAGGGCGTGAGCAGTACTTC | CASSVGLAGGREQYF
TRBJ2-3 | TRBV20-1 | . | TRBD2 | TGCAGTGTTTCGACCGGGACTAGCGGCACAGATACGCAGTATTTT | CSVSTGTSGTDTQYF
TRBJ1-2 | TRBV28 | . | TRBD1 | TGTGCCAGCAGTTTGACAGGGGACTATGGCTACACCTTC | CASSLTGDYGYTF
TRBJ2-3 | TRBV20-1 | . | TRBD2 | TGCAGTGCTATTGGACTAGCGGGAGTTTCGGATACGCAGTATTTT | CSAIGLAGVSDTQYF
TRBJ2-7 | TRBV29-1 | many | . | TGCAGCGCCCGGGACGGTGGCTCCTACGAGCAGTACTTC | CSARDGGSYEQYF
TRBJ1-1 | TRBV6-5 | few | . | TGTGCCAGCAGTTCCTACAGCACTGAAGCTTTCTTT | CASSSYSTEAFF
TRBJ1-5 | TRBV5-1 | many | TRBD1 | TGCGCCAGCAGCCCGGGACAGGGGGATCAGCCCCAGCATTTT | CASSPGQGDQPQHF
TRBJ1-5 | TRBV6-1 | . | TRBD1 | TGTGCCAGCAGTCCCAAGGACAGGGGGCAGGGACAGCCCCAGCATTTT | CASSPKDRGQGQPQHF